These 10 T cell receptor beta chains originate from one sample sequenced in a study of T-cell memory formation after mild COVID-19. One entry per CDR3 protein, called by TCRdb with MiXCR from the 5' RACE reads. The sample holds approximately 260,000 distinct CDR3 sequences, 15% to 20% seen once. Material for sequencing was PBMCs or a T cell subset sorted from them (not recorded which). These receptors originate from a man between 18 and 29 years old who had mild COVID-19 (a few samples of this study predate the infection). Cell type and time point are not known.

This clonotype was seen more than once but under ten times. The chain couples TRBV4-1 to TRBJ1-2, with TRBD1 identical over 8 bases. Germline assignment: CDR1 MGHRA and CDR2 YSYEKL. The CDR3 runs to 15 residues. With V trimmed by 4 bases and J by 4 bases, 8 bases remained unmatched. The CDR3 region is CASSRLDREAYGYTF. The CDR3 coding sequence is TGCGCCAGCAGCCGATTGGACAGGGAGGCCTATGGCTACACCTTC.

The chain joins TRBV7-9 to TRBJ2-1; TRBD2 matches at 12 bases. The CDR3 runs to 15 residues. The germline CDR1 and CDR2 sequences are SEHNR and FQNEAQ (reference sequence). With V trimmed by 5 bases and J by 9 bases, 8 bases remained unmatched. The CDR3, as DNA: TGTGCCAGCAGCCGACTAGCGGGGGTAGTTAGTGAGCAGTTCTTC. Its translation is CASSRLAGVVSEQFF.

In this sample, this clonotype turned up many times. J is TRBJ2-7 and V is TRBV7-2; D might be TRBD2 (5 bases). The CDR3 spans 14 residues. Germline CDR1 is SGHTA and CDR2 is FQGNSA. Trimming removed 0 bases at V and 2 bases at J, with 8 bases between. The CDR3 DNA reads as TGTGCCAGCAGCTTAGCCGGGAACCCCTACGAGCAGTACGTC. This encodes CASSLAGNPYEQYV.

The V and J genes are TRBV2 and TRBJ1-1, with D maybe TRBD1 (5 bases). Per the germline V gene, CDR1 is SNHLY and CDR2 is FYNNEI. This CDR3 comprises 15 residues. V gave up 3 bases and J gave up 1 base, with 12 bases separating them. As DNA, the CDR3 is TGTGCCAGCAGTGAGCAAGGACACAAGAACACTGAAGCTTTCTTT. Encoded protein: CASSEQGHKNTEAFF.

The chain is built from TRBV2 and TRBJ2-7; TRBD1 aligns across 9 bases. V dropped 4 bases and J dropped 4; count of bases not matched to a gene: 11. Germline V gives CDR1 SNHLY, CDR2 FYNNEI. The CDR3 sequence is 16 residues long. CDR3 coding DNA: TGTGCCAGCAGTGGGAGCCGGGACAGGGTTTCATACGAGCAGTACTTC. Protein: CASSGSRDRVSYEQYF.

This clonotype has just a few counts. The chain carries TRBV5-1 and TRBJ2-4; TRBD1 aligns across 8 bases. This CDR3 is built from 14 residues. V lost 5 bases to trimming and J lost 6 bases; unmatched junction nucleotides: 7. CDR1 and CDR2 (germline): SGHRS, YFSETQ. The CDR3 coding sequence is TGCGCCAGCAGTTCGACAGGGGCGTTAAACATTCAGTACTTC. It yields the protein CASSSTGALNIQYF. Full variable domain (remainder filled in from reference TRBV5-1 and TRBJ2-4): KAGVTQTPRYLIKTRGQQVTLSCSPISGHRSVSWYQQTPGQGLQFLFEYFSETQRNKGNFPGRFSGRQFSNSRSEMNVSTLELGDSALYLCASSSTGALNIQYFGAGTRLSVL.

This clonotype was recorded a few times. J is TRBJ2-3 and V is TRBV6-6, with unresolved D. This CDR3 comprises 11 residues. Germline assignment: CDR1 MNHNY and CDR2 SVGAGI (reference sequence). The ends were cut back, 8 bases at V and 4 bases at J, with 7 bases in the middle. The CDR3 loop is CASWSPDTQYF. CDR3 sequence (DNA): TGTGCCAGCTGGAGCCCAGATACGCAGTATTTT.

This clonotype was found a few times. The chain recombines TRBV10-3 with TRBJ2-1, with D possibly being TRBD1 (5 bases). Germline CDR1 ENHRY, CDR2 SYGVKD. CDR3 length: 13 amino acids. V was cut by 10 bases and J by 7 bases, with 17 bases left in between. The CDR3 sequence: CATAETAGNEQFF. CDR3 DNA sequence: TGTGCCACCGCCGAAACGGCAGGGAATGAGCAGTTCTTC.

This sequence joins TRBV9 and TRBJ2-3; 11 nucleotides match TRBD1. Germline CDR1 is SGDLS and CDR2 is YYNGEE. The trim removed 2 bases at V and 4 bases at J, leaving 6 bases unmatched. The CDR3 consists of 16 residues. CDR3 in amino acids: CASSVTGQGVSDTQYF. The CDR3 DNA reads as TGTGCCAGCAGCGTGACGGGACAGGGGGTGTCAGATACGCAGTATTTT.

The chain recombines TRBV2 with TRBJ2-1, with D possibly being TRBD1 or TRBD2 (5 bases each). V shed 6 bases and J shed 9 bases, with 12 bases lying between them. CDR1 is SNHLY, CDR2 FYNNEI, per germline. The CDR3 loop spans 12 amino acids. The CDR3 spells CASRPSGGEQFF. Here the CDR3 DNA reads TGTGCCAGCAGACCATCTGGGGGTGAGCAGTTCTTC.